The clone carrying this T cell receptor beta chain was counted only a few times. The antigen remains undetermined. The data were obtained in a study of T-cell reconstitution after alpha-beta-depleted transplantation in children. Study-wide results and caveats: The origin of alpha-beta T cells about two months after transplant was reportedly several hundred expanded graft clones. Diversity and T-cell counts at one year after transplant derived mostly from new T cells.

Preparation of the TCRbeta library used unique molecular identifiers. TCRdb re-called the PCR reads with MiXCR, one entry per CDR3 protein. The repertoire holds about 440,000 distinct CDR3 sequences, with 43% as singletons. This sequence was found in a girl between 2 and 10 years old with aplastic anemia, due to receive a stem cell transplant. Source: PBMCs, taken before TCRalphabeta/CD19-depleted stem cell transplant.

This CDR3 is CAISEEQGMGQPQHF. Here the CDR3 DNA reads TGTGCCATCAGTGAAGAACAGGGGATGGGGCAGCCCCAGCATTTT. This chain connects TRBV10-3 to TRBJ1-5, with 7 positions matching TRBD1. The V and J ends lost 3 bases and 7 bases, in that order; junction bases with no gene match: 9. Looked up from germline, CDR1 is ENHRY and CDR2 is SYGVKD. CDR3 length: 15 residues.